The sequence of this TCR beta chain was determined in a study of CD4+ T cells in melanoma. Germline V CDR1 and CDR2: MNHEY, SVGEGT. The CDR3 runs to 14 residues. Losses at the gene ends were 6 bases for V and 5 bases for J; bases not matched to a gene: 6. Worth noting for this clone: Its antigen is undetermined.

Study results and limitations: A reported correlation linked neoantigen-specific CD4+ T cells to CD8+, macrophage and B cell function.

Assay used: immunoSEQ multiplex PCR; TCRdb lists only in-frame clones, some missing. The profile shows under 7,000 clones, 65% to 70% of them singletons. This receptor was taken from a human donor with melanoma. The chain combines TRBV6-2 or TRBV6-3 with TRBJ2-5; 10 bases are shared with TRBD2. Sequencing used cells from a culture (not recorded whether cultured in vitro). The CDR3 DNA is TGTGCCAGCAGCTCTAGCGGGGGTTCTGAGACCCAGTACTTC. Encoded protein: CASSSSGGSETQYF.